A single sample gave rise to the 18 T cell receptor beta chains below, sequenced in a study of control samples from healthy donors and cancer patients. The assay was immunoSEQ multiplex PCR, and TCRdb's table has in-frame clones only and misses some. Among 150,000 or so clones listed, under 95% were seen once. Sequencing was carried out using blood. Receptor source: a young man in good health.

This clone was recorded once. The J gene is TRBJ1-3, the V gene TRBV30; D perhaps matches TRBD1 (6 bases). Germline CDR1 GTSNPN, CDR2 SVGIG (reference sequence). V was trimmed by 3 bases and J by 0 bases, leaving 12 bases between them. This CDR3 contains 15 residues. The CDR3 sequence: CAWRAGDFSGNTIYF. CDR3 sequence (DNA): TGTGCCTGGAGGGCAGGGGACTTCTCTGGAAACACCATATATTTT. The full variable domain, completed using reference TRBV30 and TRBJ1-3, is SQTIHQWPATLVQPVGSPLSLECTVEGTSNPNLYWYRQAAGRGLQLLFYSVGIGQISSEVPQNLSASRPQDRQFILSSKKLLLSDSGFYLCAWRAGDFSGNTIYFGEGSWLTVV.

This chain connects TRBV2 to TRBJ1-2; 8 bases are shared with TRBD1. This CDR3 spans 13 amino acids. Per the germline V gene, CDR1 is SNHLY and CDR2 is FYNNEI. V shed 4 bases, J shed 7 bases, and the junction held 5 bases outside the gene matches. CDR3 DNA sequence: TGTGCCAGCAGTGCGAGACAGGGGACTGGCTACACCTTC. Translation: CASSARQGTGYTF.

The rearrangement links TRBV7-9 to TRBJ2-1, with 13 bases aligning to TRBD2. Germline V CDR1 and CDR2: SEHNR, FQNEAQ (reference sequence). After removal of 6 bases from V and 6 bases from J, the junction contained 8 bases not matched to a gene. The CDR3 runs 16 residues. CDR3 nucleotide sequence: TGTGCCAGCAGAGTCACCGGGACTAGCGGGATCAATGAGCAGTTCTTC. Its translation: CASRVTGTSGINEQFF.

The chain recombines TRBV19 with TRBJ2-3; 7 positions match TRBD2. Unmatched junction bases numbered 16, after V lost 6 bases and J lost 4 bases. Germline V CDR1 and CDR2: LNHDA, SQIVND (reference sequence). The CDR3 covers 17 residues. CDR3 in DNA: TGTGCCAGTAGCCCCTTAAGGACTAGAGGATTTGCAGATACGCAGTATTTT. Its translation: CASSPLRTRGFADTQYF.

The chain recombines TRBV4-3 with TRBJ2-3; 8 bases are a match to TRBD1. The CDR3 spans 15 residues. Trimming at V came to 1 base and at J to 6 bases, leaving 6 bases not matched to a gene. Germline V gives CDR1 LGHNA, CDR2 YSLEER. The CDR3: CASSQAGQVSDTQYF. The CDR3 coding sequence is TGCGCCAGCAGCCAAGCGGGACAGGTCAGCGATACGCAGTATTTT.

The CDR3 DNA reads TGCAGCGTGAGGGGATTTGGGGAAAACATTCAGTACTTC. Protein product: CSVRGFGENIQYF. The rearrangement uses TRBV29-1 and TRBJ2-4, with D perhaps being TRBD1 or TRBD2 (5 bases each). This CDR3 has 13 amino acids. The germline V and J ends were trimmed by 6 bases and 5 bases, with 14 bases remaining between them. From germline, CDR1 is SQVTM and CDR2 ANQGSEA. The full variable domain, in which reference TRBV29-1 and TRBJ2-4 provide the parts outside the CDR3, is SAVISQKPSRDICQRGTSLTIQCQVDSQVTMMFWYRQQPGQSLTLIATANQGSEATYESGFVIDKFPISRPNLTFSTLTVSNMSPEDSSIYLCSVRGFGENIQYFGAGTRLSVL.

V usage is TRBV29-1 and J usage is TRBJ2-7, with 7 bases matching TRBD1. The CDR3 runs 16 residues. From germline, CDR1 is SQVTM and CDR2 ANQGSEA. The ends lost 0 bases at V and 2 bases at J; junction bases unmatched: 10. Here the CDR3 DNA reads TGCAGCGTTGAAGATCCTTTGGGGGACAGACCCTACGAGCAGTACTTC. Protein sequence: CSVEDPLGDRPYEQYF.

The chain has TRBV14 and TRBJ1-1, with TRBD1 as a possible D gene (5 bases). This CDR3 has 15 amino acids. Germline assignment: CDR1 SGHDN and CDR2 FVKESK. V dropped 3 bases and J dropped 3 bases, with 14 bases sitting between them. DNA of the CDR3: TGTGCCAGCAGCCATAGGGGTCGTGGGTACACTGAAGCTTTCTTT. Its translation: CASSHRGRGYTEAFF.

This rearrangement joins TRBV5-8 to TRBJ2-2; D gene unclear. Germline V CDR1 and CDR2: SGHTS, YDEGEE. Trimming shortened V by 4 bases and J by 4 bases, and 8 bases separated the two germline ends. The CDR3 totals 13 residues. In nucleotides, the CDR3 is TGTGCCAGCAGCGCGGACCCCACCGGGGAGCTGTTTTTT. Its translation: CASSADPTGELFF.

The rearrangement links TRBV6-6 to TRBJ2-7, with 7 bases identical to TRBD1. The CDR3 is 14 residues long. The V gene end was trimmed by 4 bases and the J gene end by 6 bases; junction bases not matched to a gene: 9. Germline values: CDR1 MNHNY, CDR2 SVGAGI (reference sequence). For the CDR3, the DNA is TGTGCCAGCAGTTCAAACCTACAGGGGAGCGAGCAGTACTTC. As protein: CASSSNLQGSEQYF.

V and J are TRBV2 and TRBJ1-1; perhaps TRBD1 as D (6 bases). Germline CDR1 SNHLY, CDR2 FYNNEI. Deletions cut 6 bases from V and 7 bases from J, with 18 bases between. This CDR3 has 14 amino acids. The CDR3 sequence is CASRDQTGGYEAFF. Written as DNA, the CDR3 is TGTGCCAGCAGGGACCAGACAGGAGGTTATGAAGCTTTCTTT.

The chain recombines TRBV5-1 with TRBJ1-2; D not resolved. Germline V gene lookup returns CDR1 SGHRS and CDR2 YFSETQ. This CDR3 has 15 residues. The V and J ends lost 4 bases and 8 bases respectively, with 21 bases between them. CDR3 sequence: CASSRTDGNPGGYTF. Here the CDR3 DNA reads TGCGCCAGCAGCAGAACGGATGGGAATCCGGGGGGCTACACCTTC.

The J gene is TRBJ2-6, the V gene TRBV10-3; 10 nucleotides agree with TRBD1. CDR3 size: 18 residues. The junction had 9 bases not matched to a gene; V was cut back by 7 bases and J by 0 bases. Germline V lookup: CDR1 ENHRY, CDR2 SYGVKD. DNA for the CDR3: TGTGCCATCAAGGCCGGGACAGGGGAGATCTCTGGGGCCAACGTCCTGACTTTC. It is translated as CAIKAGTGEISGANVLTF.

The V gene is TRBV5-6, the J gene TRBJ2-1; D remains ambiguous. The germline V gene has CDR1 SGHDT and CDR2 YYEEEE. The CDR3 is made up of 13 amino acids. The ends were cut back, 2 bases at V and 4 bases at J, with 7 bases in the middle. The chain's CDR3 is CASSLRLYNEQFF. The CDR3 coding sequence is TGTGCCAGCAGCTTACGTCTTTACAATGAGCAGTTCTTC.

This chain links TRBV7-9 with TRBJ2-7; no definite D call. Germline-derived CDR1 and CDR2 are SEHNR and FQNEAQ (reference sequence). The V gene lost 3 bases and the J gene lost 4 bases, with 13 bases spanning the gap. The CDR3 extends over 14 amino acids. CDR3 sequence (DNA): TGTGCCAGCAGCTTCGTAGGTTCAGCTTACGAGCAGTACTTC. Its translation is CASSFVGSAYEQYF.

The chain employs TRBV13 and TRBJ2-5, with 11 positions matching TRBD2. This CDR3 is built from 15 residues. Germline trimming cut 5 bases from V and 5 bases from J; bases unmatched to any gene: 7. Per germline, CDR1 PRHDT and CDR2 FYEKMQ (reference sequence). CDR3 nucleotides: TGTGCCAGCAGCCTTAATAGCGGGAGGGCGGAGACCCAGTACTTC. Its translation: CASSLNSGRAETQYF. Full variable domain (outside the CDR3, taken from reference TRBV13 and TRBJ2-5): AAGVIQSPRHLIKEKRETATLKCYPIPRHDTVYWYQQGPGQDPQFLISFYEKMQSDKGSIPDRFSAQQFSDYHSELNMSSLELGDSALYFCASSLNSGRAETQYFGPGTRLLVL.

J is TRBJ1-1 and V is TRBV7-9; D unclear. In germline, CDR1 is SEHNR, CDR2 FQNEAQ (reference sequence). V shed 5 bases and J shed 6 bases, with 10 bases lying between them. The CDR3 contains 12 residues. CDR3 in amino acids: CASSPHRAEAFF. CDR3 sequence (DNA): TGTGCCAGCAGCCCCCACCGCGCTGAAGCTTTCTTT. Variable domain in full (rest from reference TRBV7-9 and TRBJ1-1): DTGVSQNPRHKITKRGQNVTFRCDPISEHNRLYWYRQTLGQGPEFLTYFQNEAQLEKSRLLSDRFSAERPKGSFSTLEIQRTEQGDSAMYLCASSPHRAEAFFGQGTRLTVV.

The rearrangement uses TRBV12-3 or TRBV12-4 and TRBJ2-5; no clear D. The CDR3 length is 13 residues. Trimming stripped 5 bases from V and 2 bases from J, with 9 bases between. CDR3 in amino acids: CASSRGRQETQYF. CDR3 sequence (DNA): TGTGCCAGCAGTCGCGGACGTCAAGAGACCCAGTACTTC.